Below are 18 T cell receptor beta chains sequenced from a single sample in a study of tumor and adjacent non-tumor tissue in lung cancer. RNA was extracted from bulk tissue without any cell sorting. The library came from three nested PCR rounds adapted from ARM-PCR protocols. TCRdb analysed the multiplex PCR reads with MiXCR anew, one entry per CDR3 protein. The profile shows some 200,000 distinct CDR3 sequences, about 76% of them singletons. Sequenced: lung tumor tissue. The source is a man aged 55 to 69 with non-small cell lung cancer.

Details on this clonotype: One base away lies a much larger clone, so this may be a sequencing read error. V is TRBV5-1 and J is TRBJ2-7, with D possibly matching TRBD1 (5 bases). The germline V gene encodes CDR1 SGHRS and CDR2 YFSETQ. This CDR3 is built from 13 residues. CDR3 protein: CASSTPGSYEEYF. For the CDR3, the DNA is TGCGCCAGCAGCACTCCAGGGTCCTACGAGGAGTACTTC.

This clonotype was seen just once. A junction boundary mismatches the germline segment, possibly from a read error. This rearrangement joins TRBV6-5 to TRBJ1-1; D is unresolved. Looked up from germline, CDR1 is MNHEY and CDR2 is SVGAGI. The CDR3 runs 16 residues. CDR3 sequence reads: CASSQRRKLMNTEDFF. CDR3 nucleotide sequence: TGTGCCAGCAGCCAACGCCGGAAACTAATGAACACTGAAGATTTCTTT.

This clonotype was counted only a few times. This chain joins TRBV4-1 and TRBJ2-5, with D tentatively TRBD2 (6 bases). V lost 0 bases to trimming and J lost 2 bases, with 13 bases between them. CDR3 length: 16 residues. CDR1 is MGHRA, CDR2 YSYEKL, per germline. The CDR3 loop reads CASSQDGTGEQETQYF. The DNA for the CDR3 is TGCGCCAGCAGCCAAGATGGGACGGGGGAACAAGAGACCCAGTACTTC.

This sequence joins TRBV11-2 and TRBJ1-2, with a tentative D call TRBD1 (6 bases). Germline loops: CDR1 SGHAT, CDR2 FQNNGV. This CDR3 spans 14 amino acids. V lost 5 bases and J 11 bases, leaving 21 bases between the germline ends. CDR3 sequence (DNA): TGTGCCAGCAGCGCACAGGGATGGAGCTATGATTACACCTTC. Protein: CASSAQGWSYDYTF.

Concerning this clonotype: A much bigger clone sits one base away, suggesting this may be a read error. This chain joins TRBV6-5 and TRBJ2-1; possible D gene TRBD2, 6 bases. Germline V gene data show CDR1 as MNHEY and CDR2 as SVGAGI. The CDR3 consists of 16 residues. In nucleotides, the CDR3 is TGTGCCAGCAGTAGAAGCGGGTTCCTTCCTACCAATGAGCGGTTCTTC. This translates into CASSRSGFLPTNERFF.

A single count supports this clonotype. A much bigger clone sits one base away, suggesting this may be a read error. The CDR3 does not close with the conserved phenylalanine or tryptophan, likely indicating a read error. The genes are TRBV20-1 and TRBJ2-3; D possibly corresponds to TRBD2 (5 bases). The germline V gene has CDR1 DFQATT and CDR2 SNEGSKA (reference sequence). The CDR3 loop spans 15 amino acids. Trimming shortened V by 6 bases and J by 5 bases, and 21 bases separated the two germline ends. In nucleotides, the CDR3 is TGCAGTGCCCATGAACCGGGAAGGGATCGAGATACGCAGTATTAT. This sequence encodes CSAHEPGRDRDTQYY.

To note about this clonotype: A much larger clone lies one base from this, so it may be a read error. The chain is built from TRBV20-1 and TRBJ2-7; weak D call: TRBD1 (6 bases). The germline V and J ends were trimmed by 4 bases and 4 bases, with 20 bases remaining between them. The CDR3 is made up of 15 amino acids. Looked up from germline, CDR1 is DFQATT and CDR2 is SNEGSKA (reference sequence). The CDR3 here is CSAKTPDRRRYEQYF. In nucleotides, the CDR3 is TGCAGTGCTAAGACCCCAGACAGGAGGCGATACGAGCAGTACTTC.

In this sample, this clonotype turned up once. The junction does not match germline at one end; this may be a read error. The rearrangement uses TRBV11-1 and TRBJ2-7, with D possibly being TRBD2 (5 bases). Germline values: CDR1 SGHAT, CDR2 FQDESV (reference sequence). The CDR3 length is 16 residues. The CDR3 coding sequence is TGTGCCAGGGGCTTAGCGATTCGTGACAACTCCTACGAGCAGTACTTT. Its protein product is CARGLAIRDNSYEQYF.

Details on this clonotype: One junction end disagrees with the germline gene, perhaps due to a read error. The chain links TRBV11-3 to TRBJ2-3, with 9 positions matching TRBD1. The CDR3 is 15 amino acids. Per germline, CDR1 SGHNT and CDR2 YENEEA. Written as DNA, the CDR3 is TGTGCCAGCAGCAGGGGACAGGGTGGAACAGATATGCAGTATTTT. It codes for CASSRGQGGTDMQYF.

This rearrangement joins TRBV20-1 to TRBJ2-7; 9 nucleotides agree with TRBD1. Germline CDR1 is DFQATT and CDR2 is SNEGSKA (reference sequence). Trimming at V came to 3 bases and at J to 5 bases, leaving 17 bases not matched to a gene. This CDR3 spans 17 amino acids. CDR3 protein: CSARAPPWDRDLHEQYF. CDR3 DNA sequence: TGCAGTGCTAGGGCACCTCCCTGGGACAGGGACCTCCACGAGCAGTACTTC.

About this clonotype itself: The final CDR3 position lacks the conserved phenylalanine or tryptophan, pointing to a likely read error. V gene TRBV6-5 combines with J gene TRBJ2-5, with D maybe TRBD2 (6 bases). Trimming cost V 9 bases and J 2 bases, with 16 bases left between them. The CDR3 has 14 residues. Germline V gene sequence: CDR1 MNHEY, CDR2 SVGAGI. The CDR3 sequence is CASSRRGFQETQYV. The CDR3 bases are TGTGCCAGTAGCCGCCGGGGGTTTCAAGAGACCCAGTACGTC.

In the case of this clonotype: The conserved closing phenylalanine or tryptophan is absent in this CDR3, likely reflecting a read error. The chain links TRBV4-2 to TRBJ1-1; 7 bases line up with TRBD1. The germline gives CDR1 LGHNA, CDR2 YNFKEQ. The CDR3 consists of 14 residues. DNA for the CDR3: TGTGCCAACAGCCCGGGACAGTTGAACACTGAAGCTTTCATT. Residues: CANSPGQLNTEAFI.

This chain uses TRBV5-1 with TRBJ2-6, with D tentatively TRBD1 (5 bases). The CDR3 runs 14 residues. The V gene's germline CDR1 is SGHRS and CDR2 YFSETQ. Trimming pared 4 bases from V and 2 bases from J, leaving 7 bases between. CDR3 DNA sequence: TGCGCCAGCAGCGTGACAGCTGGGGCCAACGTCCTGACTTTC. This sequence encodes CASSVTAGANVLTF. The full variable domain, rest sourced from reference TRBV5-1 and TRBJ2-6, is KAGVTQTPRYLIKTRGQQVTLSCSPISGHRSVSWYQQTPGQGLQFLFEYFSETQRNKGNFPGRFSGRQFSNSRSEMNVSTLELGDSALYLCASSVTAGANVLTFGAGSRLTVL.

This clonotype was detected once. V and J are TRBV6-1 and TRBJ2-7; D perhaps matches TRBD2 (6 bases). This CDR3 is built from 17 residues. V was trimmed by 6 bases and J by 10 bases, leaving 31 bases between them. Germline assignment: CDR1 MNHNS and CDR2 SASEGT. The CDR3, as DNA: TGTGCCAGCAGCCAACCAAGGGCCCGACTAGGTGCCTGCGACCAGTACTTC. Its protein is CASSQPRARLGACDQYF.

A remark on this clonotype: At one boundary the junction diverges from the germline segment, which might be a read error. The chain is built from TRBV11-2 and TRBJ2-5; no clear D. The CDR3 loop spans 14 amino acids. Germline CDR1 reads SGHAT; CDR2 reads FQNNGV. The CDR3 sequence is CASSLIGYHETQYF. The DNA of the CDR3 is TGTGCCAGCAGTTTAATCGGCTACCATGAGACCCAGTACTTC.

This chain links TRBV10-2 with TRBJ1-1; TRBD1 aligns across 7 bases. Germline V gene lookup returns CDR1 WSHSY and CDR2 SAAADI. The CDR3 consists of 14 residues. The J segment lost 4 bases and the V segment lost 7 bases, leaving 9 bases of the junction unmatched. The CDR3 spells CASNAATGFTEAFF. CDR3 DNA: TGCGCCAGCAATGCGGCGACAGGGTTCACTGAAGCTTTCTTT.

About this clonotype itself: With a much larger clone just one base away, this may be a read error. The conserved closing phenylalanine or tryptophan is absent in this CDR3, likely reflecting a read error. The chain is built from TRBV20-1 and TRBJ1-5, with 9 bases matching TRBD1. V was pared by 5 bases and J by 4 bases, with 6 bases of the junction left unmatched. This CDR3 is 14 amino acids long. In germline, CDR1 is DFQATT, CDR2 SNEGSKA (reference sequence). The CDR3 region has the DNA TGCAGTGCTGCACAGGGGGCCCGTAATCAGCCCCAGCATTAT. Encoded protein: CSAAQGARNQPQHY.

Ten or more counts support this clonotype. The chain recombines TRBV11-3 with TRBJ2-7; D ambiguous. Germline CDR1 is SGHNT and CDR2 is YENEEA. The ends were cut back, 8 bases at V and 1 base at J, with 18 bases in the middle. The CDR3 loop spans 15 amino acids. CDR3 in amino acids: CASAYRPDVSYEQYF. The CDR3 bases are TGTGCCAGCGCCTACCGACCGGACGTTTCCTACGAGCAGTACTTC.